One sample yielded the 4 T cell receptor beta chains listed below, sequenced in a study of cytomegalovirus exposure and HLA in healthy donors. Some clones are missing from TCRdb's copy, which holds only in-frame ones; the method was immunoSEQ multiplex PCR. The table includes about 140,000 clones, approximately 86% detected once. The sequenced sample consisted of PBMCs. These receptors all come from a man between 18 and 29 years old in good health and CMV-seropositive.

This chain uses TRBV18 with TRBJ2-7; D is possibly TRBD2 (5 bases). Trimming took off 5 bases at V and 6 bases at J, with 14 bases between the two ends. Germline V gives CDR1 KGHSH, CDR2 LQKENI. This CDR3 is 13 amino acids long. CDR3 sequence reads: CASSSGREAEQYF. The DNA of the CDR3 is TGTGCCAGCTCATCTGGACGGGAAGCCGAGCAGTACTTC.

The chain couples TRBV6-5 to TRBJ2-7; D is perhaps TRBD2 (6 bases). This CDR3 has 13 residues. The ends were cut back, 6 bases at V and 6 bases at J, with 15 bases in the middle. The germline gives CDR1 MNHEY, CDR2 SVGAGI. The CDR3 is CASSPGRTGEQYF. CDR3 sequence (DNA): TGTGCCAGCAGCCCAGGGAGGACGGGCGAGCAGTACTTC.

This clone occurred a few times. The V gene is TRBV5-1, the J gene TRBJ2-3, with a weak D call TRBD1 (5 bases). The V end lost 4 bases, the J end lost 3 bases, and 12 bases lay between the germline ends. Germline V lookup: CDR1 SGHRS, CDR2 YFSETQ. This CDR3 comprises 14 residues. The CDR3 loop is CASSRSTETDTQYF. DNA for the CDR3: TGCGCCAGCAGCCGCTCGACAGAGACAGATACGCAGTATTTT.

The J gene is TRBJ1-5, the V gene TRBV28, with D perhaps matching TRBD1 (5 bases). V gave up 2 bases and J gave up 1 base, with 12 bases separating them. Germline loops: CDR1 MDHEN, CDR2 SYDVKM. The CDR3 consists of 16 residues. The CDR3 DNA follows: TGTGCCAGCAGTTTAGGAGGGGTGCAAAGCAATCAGCCCCAGCATTTT. This codes for CASSLGGVQSNQPQHF.